Sequencing of this T cell receptor beta chain was carried out in a study of Graves' ophthalmopathy and Graves' hyperthyroidism. Study-wide context: Peripheral blood sampling occurred at initial diagnosis, before any treatment.

In this sample, this clonotype turned up many times. Germline assignment: CDR1 DFQATT and CDR2 SNEGSKA (reference sequence). With 4 bases removed from V and 0 bases from J, the gap between germline ends came to 10 bases. This CDR3 spans 13 amino acids. CDR3 regions of TCR beta were amplified from RNA transcripts. HTBI primers served in a first-round RT-PCR, which a second-round multiplex PCR followed. TCRdb processed the multiplex PCR reads anew with MiXCR; each CDR3 protein has one entry. Among 210,000 or so distinct CDR3 sequences listed, under 30% were seen once. The source material was peripheral blood. The rearrangement joins TRBV20-1 to TRBJ2-7; no definite D call. This receptor was taken from a man aged 50 or older with Graves' ophthalmopathy. CDR3 DNA: TGCAGTGCTAACGACGGCGTCTCCTACGAGCAGTACTTC. Translating it yields CSANDGVSYEQYF.